What follows are 14 T cell receptor beta chains derived from one specimen sequenced in a study of CD8 T cells in acute hepatitis C reinfection. Time point of the sample: naive CD8 control sorted from an acute-time-point sample. Assay: immunoSEQ multiplex PCR; the TCRdb copy retains only in-frame clones and omits some. Of 35,000 to 40,000 clones listed, around 87% were seen once; the top ten hold 0.5% to 0.65%. The material sequenced was naive CD8+ T cells from PBMCs. The receptors were sampled from a man aged 25-45 years with chronic hepatitis C.

The chain carries TRBV14 and TRBJ2-3, with D possibly matching TRBD2 (6 bases). Germline values: CDR1 SGHDN, CDR2 FVKESK. V lost 1 base and J 6 bases, leaving 8 bases between the germline ends. The CDR3 spans 13 residues. The CDR3 coding sequence is TGTGCCAGCAGCCAAGGGCTAGCGGATACGCAGTATTTT. Translated: CASSQGLADTQYF.

This clone has a single count. The V gene is TRBV13, the J gene TRBJ1-2, with a tentative D call TRBD1 (5 bases). Trimming stripped 1 base from V and 8 bases from J, with 17 bases between. This CDR3 is 15 amino acids long. CDR1 and CDR2 from the germline V gene are PRHDT and FYEKMQ (reference sequence). CDR3 nucleotides: TGTGCCAGCAGCTTAGCGGGGACCGAGGCTCGGGGCTACACCTTC. Amino acid sequence: CASSLAGTEARGYTF.

This clone has only a few counts. CDR3 in DNA: TGTGCCAGCTTCGACGGGCTCAACACTGAAGCTTTCTTT. Protein product: CASFDGLNTEAFF. The chain combines TRBV27 with TRBJ1-1; D ambiguous. The germline V gene has CDR1 MNHEY and CDR2 SMNVEV (reference sequence). CDR3 length equals 13 residues. Trimming took 8 bases from V and 2 from J, leaving 12 bases between them.

The gene calls are TRBV7-9 and TRBJ1-2; tentative D call: TRBD1 (5 bases). Germline loops: CDR1 SEHNR, CDR2 FQNEAQ (reference sequence). The length of the CDR3 is 13 residues. V lost 4 bases, J lost 6 bases, and 12 bases lay in between. CDR3 sequence: CASSYTSGNGYTF. The CDR3 bases are TGTGCCAGCAGCTATACGTCAGGGAATGGCTACACCTTC.

The V and J genes are TRBV9 and TRBJ1-6; a weak D match, TRBD1 (5 bases). Trimming left V 4 bases short and J 6 bases short, with 14 bases between. This CDR3 region has 15 residues. Looked up from germline, CDR1 is SGDLS and CDR2 is YYNGEE. The CDR3 spells CASSRGGSLNSPLHF. DNA for the CDR3: TGTGCCAGCAGCCGGGGCGGATCGCTTAATTCACCCCTCCACTTT.

The V call is TRBV27, the J call TRBJ2-5; weak D call: TRBD1 (6 bases). V lost 0 bases to trimming and J lost 1 base, with 9 bases between them. This CDR3 is 15 amino acids long. In germline, CDR1 is MNHEY, CDR2 SMNVEV (reference sequence). The DNA for the CDR3 is TGTGCCAGCAGTTTATCGGGGGCCCCCCAAGAGACCCAGTACTTC. It translates to CASSLSGAPQETQYF.

The chain employs TRBV18 and TRBJ2-3, with D possibly being TRBD2 (5 bases). CDR1 KGHSH and CDR2 LQKENI come from the germline V gene. Trimming took off 5 bases at V and 5 bases at J, with 14 bases between the two ends. The CDR3 extends over 14 amino acids. The CDR3 protein is CASSGGPEQDTQYF. In DNA, the CDR3 is TGTGCCAGCTCAGGCGGGCCCGAGCAAGATACGCAGTATTTT.

The chain couples TRBV5-8 to TRBJ2-3, with TRBD2 identical over 8 bases. The length of the CDR3 is 14 residues. CDR1 and CDR2 (germline): SGHTS, YDEGEE. V lost 6 bases and J lost 1; bases outside the gene matches: 4. CDR3 amino acids: CASKPTSGTDTQYF. The CDR3 DNA follows: TGTGCCAGCAAGCCGACTAGCGGCACAGATACGCAGTATTTT.

The chain joins TRBV5-6 to TRBJ2-7; D perhaps matches TRBD1 (5 bases). The CDR3 spans 18 residues. Germline CDR1 is SGHDT and CDR2 is YYEEEE. V lost 3 bases, J lost 1 base, and 23 bases lay in between. This CDR3 is CASSSAATVGLLSYEQYF. The CDR3 region has the DNA TGTGCCAGCAGCTCAGCCGCTACAGTGGGGCTACTTTCCTACGAGCAGTACTTC.

The chain links TRBV19 to TRBJ2-7; TRBD2 aligns across 8 bases. V lost 3 bases, J lost 2 bases, and 9 bases stayed unmatched. Germline V gene data show CDR1 as LNHDA and CDR2 as SQIVND (reference sequence). The CDR3 covers 16 residues. The CDR3 loop reads CASSMSLAGSPYEQYF. Here the CDR3 DNA reads TGTGCCAGTAGTATGAGTTTAGCGGGATCCCCCTACGAGCAGTACTTC.

This clone was seen a single time. V and J are TRBV7-2 and TRBJ2-1; D is tentatively TRBD1 or TRBD2 (5 bases each). The CDR3 runs 12 residues. CDR1 is SGHTA and CDR2 is FQGNSA in the germline V gene. V gave up 1 base and J gave up 9 bases, with 7 bases separating them. CDR3 sequence reads: CASSLGGSEQFF. The CDR3 DNA follows: TGTGCCAGCAGCTTAGGGGGGAGTGAGCAGTTCTTC.

The chain links TRBV18 to TRBJ2-5; the D is unclear. The CDR3 sequence is 16 residues long. With 0 bases removed from V and 4 bases from J, the gap between germline ends came to 15 bases. Germline assignment: CDR1 KGHSH and CDR2 LQKENI. CDR3: CASSPPWLGSAETQYF. For the CDR3, the DNA is TGTGCCAGCTCACCACCTTGGTTGGGAAGCGCAGAGACCCAGTACTTC. Supplemented by reference TRBV18 and TRBJ2-5, the full variable domain reads NAGVMQNPRHLVRRRGQEARLRCSPMKGHSHVYWYRQLPEEGLKFMVYLQKENIIDESGMPKERFSAEFPKEGPSILRIQQVVRGDSAAYFCASSPPWLGSAETQYFGPGTRLLVL.

This clone was seen only once. The V and J genes are TRBV29-1 and TRBJ2-2, with 7 bases lining up with TRBD2. CDR3 length: 12 residues. In germline, CDR1 is SQVTM, CDR2 ANQGSEA. V lost 4 bases and J lost 6; bases outside the gene matches: 2. CDR3 in DNA: TGCAGCGTTGGTGGGGGGGCCGGGGAGCTGTTTTTT. This sequence encodes CSVGGGAGELFF.

This chain connects TRBV28 to TRBJ2-7; no clear D. V was trimmed by 6 bases and J by 5 bases, leaving 8 bases between them. This CDR3 spans 11 amino acids. Germline lookup yields CDR1 MDHEN and CDR2 SYDVKM. CDR3 amino acids: CASSPGNEQYF. DNA of the CDR3: TGTGCCAGCAGCCCCGGAAACGAGCAGTACTTC.